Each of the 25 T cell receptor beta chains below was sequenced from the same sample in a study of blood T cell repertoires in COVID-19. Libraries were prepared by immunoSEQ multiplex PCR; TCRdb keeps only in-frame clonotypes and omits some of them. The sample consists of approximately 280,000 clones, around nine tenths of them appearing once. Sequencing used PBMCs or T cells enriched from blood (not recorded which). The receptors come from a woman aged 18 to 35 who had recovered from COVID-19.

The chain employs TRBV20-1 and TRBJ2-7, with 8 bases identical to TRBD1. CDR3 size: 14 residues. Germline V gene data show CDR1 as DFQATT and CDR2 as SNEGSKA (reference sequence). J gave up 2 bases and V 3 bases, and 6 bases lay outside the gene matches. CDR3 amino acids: CSASSRTGTYEQYF. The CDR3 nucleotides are TGCAGTGCTAGTTCCCGGACAGGGACCTACGAGCAGTACTTC.

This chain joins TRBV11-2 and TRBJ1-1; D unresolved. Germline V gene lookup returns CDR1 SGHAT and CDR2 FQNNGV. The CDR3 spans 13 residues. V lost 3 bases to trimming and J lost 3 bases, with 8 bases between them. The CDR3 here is CASSFEPYTEAFF. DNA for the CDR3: TGTGCCAGCAGCTTTGAGCCTTACACTGAAGCTTTCTTT.

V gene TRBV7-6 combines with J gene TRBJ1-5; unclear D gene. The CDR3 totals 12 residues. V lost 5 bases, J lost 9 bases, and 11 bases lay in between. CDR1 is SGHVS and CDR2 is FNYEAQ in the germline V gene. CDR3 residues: CASSLLAGPQHF. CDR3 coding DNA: TGTGCCAGCAGCCTACTTGCGGGGCCCCAGCATTTT.

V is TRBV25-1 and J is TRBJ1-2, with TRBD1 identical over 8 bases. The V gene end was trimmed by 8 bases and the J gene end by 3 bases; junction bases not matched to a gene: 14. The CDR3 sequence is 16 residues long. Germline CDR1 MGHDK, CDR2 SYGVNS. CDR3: CASSTPTTGAYYGYTF. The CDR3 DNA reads TGTGCCAGCTCCACCCCTACGACAGGGGCATACTATGGCTACACCTTC.

This CDR3 is CASSQSGLYTDTQYF. The DNA for the CDR3 is TGCGCCAGCAGCCAAAGCGGGCTGTACACAGATACGCAGTATTTT. The chain joins TRBV5-1 to TRBJ2-3; perhaps TRBD2 as D (6 bases). Germline-derived CDR1 and CDR2 are SGHRS and YFSETQ. The CDR3 extends over 15 amino acids. Deletions cut 4 bases from V and 2 bases from J, with 14 bases between.

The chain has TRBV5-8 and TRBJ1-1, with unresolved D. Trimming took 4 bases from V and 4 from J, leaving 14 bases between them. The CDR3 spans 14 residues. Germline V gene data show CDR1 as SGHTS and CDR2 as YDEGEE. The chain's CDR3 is CASSQLRGLTEAFF. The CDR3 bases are TGTGCCAGCAGCCAGCTCCGGGGTCTCACTGAAGCTTTCTTT.

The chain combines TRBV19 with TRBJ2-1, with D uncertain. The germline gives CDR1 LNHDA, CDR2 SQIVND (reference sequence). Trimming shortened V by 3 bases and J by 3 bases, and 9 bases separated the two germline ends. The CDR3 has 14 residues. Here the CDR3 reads CASSISGDYNEQFF. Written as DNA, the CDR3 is TGTGCCAGTAGTATCTCAGGTGACTACAATGAGCAGTTCTTC.

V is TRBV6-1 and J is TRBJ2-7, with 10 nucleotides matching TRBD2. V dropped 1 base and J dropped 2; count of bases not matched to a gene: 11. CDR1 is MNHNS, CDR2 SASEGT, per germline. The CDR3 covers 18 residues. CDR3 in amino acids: CASSEDRLAGGLPYEQYF. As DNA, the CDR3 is TGTGCCAGCAGTGAAGACAGGTTAGCGGGAGGTTTACCCTACGAGCAGTACTTC.

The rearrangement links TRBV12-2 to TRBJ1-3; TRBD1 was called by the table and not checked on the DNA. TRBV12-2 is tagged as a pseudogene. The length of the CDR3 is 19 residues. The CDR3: CASRPLGRRRPQSGNTIYF. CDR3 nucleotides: TGTGCAAGTCGCCCCCTGGGCAGGCGCCGACCTCAATCTGGAAACACCATATATTTT.

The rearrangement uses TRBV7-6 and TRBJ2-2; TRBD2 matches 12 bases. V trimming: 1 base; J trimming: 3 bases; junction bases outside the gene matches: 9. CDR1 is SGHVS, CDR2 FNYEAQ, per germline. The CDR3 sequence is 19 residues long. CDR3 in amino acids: CASSLDVETSGSYTGELFF. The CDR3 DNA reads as TGTGCCAGCAGCTTAGATGTTGAGACTAGCGGGAGTTACACCGGGGAGCTGTTTTTT. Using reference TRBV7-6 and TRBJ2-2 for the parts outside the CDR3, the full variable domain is GAGVSQSPRYKVTKRGQDVALRCDPISGHVSLYWYRQALGQGPEFLTYFNYEAQQDKSGLPNDRFSAERPEGSISTLTIQRTEQRDSAMYRCASSLDVETSGSYTGELFFGEGSRLTVL.

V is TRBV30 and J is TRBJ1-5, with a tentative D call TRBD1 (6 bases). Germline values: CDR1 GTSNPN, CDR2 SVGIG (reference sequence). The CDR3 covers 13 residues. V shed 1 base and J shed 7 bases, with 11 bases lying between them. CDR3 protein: CAWSGGGSQPQHF. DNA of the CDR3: TGTGCCTGGAGTGGGGGGGGCAGCCAGCCCCAGCATTTT.

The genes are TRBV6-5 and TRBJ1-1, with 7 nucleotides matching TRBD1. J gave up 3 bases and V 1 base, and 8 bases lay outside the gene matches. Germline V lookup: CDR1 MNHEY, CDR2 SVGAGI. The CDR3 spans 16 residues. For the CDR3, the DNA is TGTGCCAGCAGTTACTTATTCAGGGGGAGCGACACTGAAGCTTTCTTT. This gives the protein CASSYLFRGSDTEAFF.

CDR3 DNA: TGTGCCAGCAGCACGACTAGCGGGGAATACAATGAGCAGTTCTTC. It codes for CASSTTSGEYNEQFF. The chain joins TRBV7-6 to TRBJ2-1, with 11 positions matching TRBD2. CDR3 size: 15 residues. J gave up 4 bases and V 5 bases, and 4 bases lay outside the gene matches. Germline lookup yields CDR1 SGHVS and CDR2 FNYEAQ.

The CDR3 bases are TGTGCCAGTAGCACACCAGGGCTGGGTAATGAAAAACTGTTTTTT. Translating gives CASSTPGLGNEKLFF. The rearrangement links TRBV19 to TRBJ1-4; TRBD1 is a possible D gene (5 bases). CDR3 size: 15 residues. Trimming left V 6 bases short and J 4 bases short, with 15 bases between. The V gene's germline CDR1 is LNHDA and CDR2 SQIVND (reference sequence).

CDR3 sequence reads: CASSPLGQASGELFF. CDR3 in DNA: TGTGCCAGCAGTCCTCTAGGACAGGCTTCCGGGGAGCTGTTTTTT. This rearrangement joins TRBV27 to TRBJ2-2; 7 bases agree with TRBD1. V shed 5 bases, J shed 6 bases, and the junction held 9 bases outside the gene matches. The CDR3 has 15 amino acids. The germline V gene encodes CDR1 MNHEY and CDR2 SMNVEV (reference sequence).

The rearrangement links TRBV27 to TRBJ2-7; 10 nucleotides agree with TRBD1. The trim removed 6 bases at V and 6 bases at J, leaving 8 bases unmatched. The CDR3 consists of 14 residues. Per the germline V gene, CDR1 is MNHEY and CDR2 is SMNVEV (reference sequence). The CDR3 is CASRPGTGVLEQYF. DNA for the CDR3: TGTGCCAGCAGACCCGGGACAGGGGTTCTCGAGCAGTACTTC.

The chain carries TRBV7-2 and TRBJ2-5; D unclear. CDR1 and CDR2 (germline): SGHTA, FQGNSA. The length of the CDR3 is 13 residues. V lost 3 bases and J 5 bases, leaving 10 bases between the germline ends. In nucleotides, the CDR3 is TGTGCCAGCAGCTTCCAACGCCGGGAGACCCAGTACTTC. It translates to CASSFQRRETQYF.

CDR3 DNA: TGTGCCAGCAGTCCACAGGGGAGTAACTACGAGCAGTACTTC. Translating it yields CASSPQGSNYEQYF. This chain connects TRBV28 to TRBJ2-7; 7 nucleotides match TRBD1. V lost 5 bases, J lost 3 bases, and 7 bases stayed unmatched. The CDR3 totals 14 residues. The germline gives CDR1 MDHEN, CDR2 SYDVKM. The full variable domain, with the rest looked up from reference TRBV28 and TRBJ2-7, is DVKVTQSSRYLVKRTGEKVFLECVQDMDHENMFWYRQDPGLGLRLIYFSYDVKMKEKGDIPEGYSVSREKKERFSLILESASTNQTSMYLCASSPQGSNYEQYFGPGTRLTVT.

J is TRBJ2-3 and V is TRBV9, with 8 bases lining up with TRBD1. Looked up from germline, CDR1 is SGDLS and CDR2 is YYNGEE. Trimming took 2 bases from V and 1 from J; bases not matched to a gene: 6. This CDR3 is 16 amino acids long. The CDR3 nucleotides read TGTGCCAGCAGCGTTCGACAGGGGACGGGCACAGATACGCAGTATTTT. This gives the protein CASSVRQGTGTDTQYF.

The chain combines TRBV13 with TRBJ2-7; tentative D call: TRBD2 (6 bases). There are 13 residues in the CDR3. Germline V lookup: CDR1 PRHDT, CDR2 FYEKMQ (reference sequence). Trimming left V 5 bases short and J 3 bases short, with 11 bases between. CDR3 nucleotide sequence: TGTGCCAGCAGCCGCGGGACTCTCTACGAGCAGTACTTC. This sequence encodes CASSRGTLYEQYF.

As DNA, the CDR3 is TGTGCCAGCAGCCAACTCCCGGTGGGCGGGGGGGAGCTGTTTTTT. This codes for CASSQLPVGGGELFF. V and J are TRBV9 and TRBJ2-2, with a weak D call TRBD2 (5 bases). The CDR3 runs 15 residues. CDR1 is SGDLS and CDR2 is YYNGEE in the germline V gene. V lost 4 bases to trimming and J lost 8 bases, with 18 bases between them. The variable domain in full, completed from reference TRBV9 and TRBJ2-2, reads DSGVTQTPKHLITATGQRVTLRCSPRSGDLSVYWYQQSLDQGLQFLIQYYNGEERAKGNILERFSAQQFPDLHSELNLSSLELGDSALYFCASSQLPVGGGELFFGEGSRLTVL.

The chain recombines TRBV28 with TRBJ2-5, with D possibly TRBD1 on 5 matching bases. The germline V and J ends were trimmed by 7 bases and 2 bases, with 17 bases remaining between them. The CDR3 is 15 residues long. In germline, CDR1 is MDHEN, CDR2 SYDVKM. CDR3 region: CASNPWGYGQETQYF. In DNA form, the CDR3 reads TGTGCCAGCAACCCCTGGGGCTATGGGCAAGAGACCCAGTACTTC.

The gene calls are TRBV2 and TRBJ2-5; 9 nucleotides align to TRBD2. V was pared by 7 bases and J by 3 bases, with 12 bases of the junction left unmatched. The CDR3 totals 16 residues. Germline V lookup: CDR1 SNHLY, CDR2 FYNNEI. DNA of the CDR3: TGTGCCAGCACCCCCCCGTCGGCTAGCGGGAAAGAGACCCAGTACTTC. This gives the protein CASTPPSASGKETQYF.

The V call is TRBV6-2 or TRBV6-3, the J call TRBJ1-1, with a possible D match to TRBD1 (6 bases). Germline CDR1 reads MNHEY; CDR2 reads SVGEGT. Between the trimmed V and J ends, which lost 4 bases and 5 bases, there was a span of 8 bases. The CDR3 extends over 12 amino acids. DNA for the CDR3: TGTGCCAGCAGTTTAGACAGGACTGAAGCTTTCTTT. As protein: CASSLDRTEAFF.

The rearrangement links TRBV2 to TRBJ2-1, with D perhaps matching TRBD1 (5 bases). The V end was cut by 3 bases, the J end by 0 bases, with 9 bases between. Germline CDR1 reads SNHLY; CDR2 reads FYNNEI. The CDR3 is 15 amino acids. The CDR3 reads CASSDRGNSYNEQFF. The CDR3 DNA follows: TGTGCCAGCAGTGATAGGGGAAACTCCTACAATGAGCAGTTCTTC.